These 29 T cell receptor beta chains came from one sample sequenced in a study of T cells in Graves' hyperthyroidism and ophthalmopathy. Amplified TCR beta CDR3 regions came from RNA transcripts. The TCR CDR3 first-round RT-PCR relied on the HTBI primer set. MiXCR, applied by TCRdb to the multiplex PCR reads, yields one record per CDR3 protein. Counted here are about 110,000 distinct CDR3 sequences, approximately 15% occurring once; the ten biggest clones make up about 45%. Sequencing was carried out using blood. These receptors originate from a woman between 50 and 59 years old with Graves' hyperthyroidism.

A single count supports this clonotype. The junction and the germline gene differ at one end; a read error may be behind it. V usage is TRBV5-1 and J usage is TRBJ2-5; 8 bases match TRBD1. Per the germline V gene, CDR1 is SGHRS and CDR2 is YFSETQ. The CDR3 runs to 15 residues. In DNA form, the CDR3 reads TGTGCCAGCAGCTACGGACAGGGTAATGTGGAGACCCAGTACTTC. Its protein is CASSYGQGNVETQYF.

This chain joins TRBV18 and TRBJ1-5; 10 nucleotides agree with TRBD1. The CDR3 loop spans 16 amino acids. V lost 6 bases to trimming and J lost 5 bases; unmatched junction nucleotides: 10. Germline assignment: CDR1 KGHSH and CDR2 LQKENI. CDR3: CASSDRTGGRDQPQHF. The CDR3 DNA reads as TGTGCCAGCTCGGATCGGACAGGGGGTCGAGATCAGCCCCAGCATTTT. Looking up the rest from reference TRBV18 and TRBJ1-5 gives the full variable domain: NAGVMQNPRHLVRRRGQEARLRCSPMKGHSHVYWYRQLPEEGLKFMVYLQKENIIDESGMPKERFSAEFPKEGPSILRIQQVVRGDSAAYFCASSDRTGGRDQPQHFGDGTRLSIL.

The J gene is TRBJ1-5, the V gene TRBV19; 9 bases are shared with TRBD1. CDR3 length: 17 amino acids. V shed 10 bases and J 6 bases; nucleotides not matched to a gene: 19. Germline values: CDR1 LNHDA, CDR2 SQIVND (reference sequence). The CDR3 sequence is CATTERTGVAVSQPQHF. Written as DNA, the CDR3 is TGTGCCACCACGGAAAGGACAGGGGTCGCGGTAAGTCAGCCCCAGCATTTT.

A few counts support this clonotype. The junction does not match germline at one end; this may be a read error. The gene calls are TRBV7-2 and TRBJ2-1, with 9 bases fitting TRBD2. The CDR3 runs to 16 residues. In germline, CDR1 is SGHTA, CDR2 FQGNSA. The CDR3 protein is CASSLEGGRAYNERFF. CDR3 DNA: TGTGCCAGCAGCTTAGAGGGCGGGAGGGCCTACAATGAGCGGTTCTTC.

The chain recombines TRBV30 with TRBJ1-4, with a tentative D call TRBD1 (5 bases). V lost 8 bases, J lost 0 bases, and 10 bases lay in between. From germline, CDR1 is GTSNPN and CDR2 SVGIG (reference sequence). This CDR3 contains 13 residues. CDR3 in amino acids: CALGRTTNEKLFF. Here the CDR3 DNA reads TGTGCCCTGGGACGGACAACTAATGAAAAACTGTTTTTT.

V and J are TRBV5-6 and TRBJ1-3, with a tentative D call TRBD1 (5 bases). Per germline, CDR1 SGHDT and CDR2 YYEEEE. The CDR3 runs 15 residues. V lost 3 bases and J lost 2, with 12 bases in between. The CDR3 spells CASSSEGTAGNTIYF. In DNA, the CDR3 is TGTGCCAGCAGCTCGGAAGGGACGGCTGGAAACACCATATATTTT.

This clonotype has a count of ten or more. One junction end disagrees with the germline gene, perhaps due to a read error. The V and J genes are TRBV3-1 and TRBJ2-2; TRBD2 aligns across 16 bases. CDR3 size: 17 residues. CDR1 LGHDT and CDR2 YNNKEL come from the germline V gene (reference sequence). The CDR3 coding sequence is TGTGCCAACAGCCAGAGGGGACTAGCGGGAGGGGCCGGGGAGCTGTTTTTT. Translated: CANSQRGLAGGAGELFF.

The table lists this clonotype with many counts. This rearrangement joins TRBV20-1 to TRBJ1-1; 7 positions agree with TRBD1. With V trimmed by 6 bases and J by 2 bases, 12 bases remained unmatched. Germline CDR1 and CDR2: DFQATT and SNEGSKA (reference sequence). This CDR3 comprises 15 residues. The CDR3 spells CSAAHGDRVNTEAFF. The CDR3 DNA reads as TGCAGTGCCGCCCACGGCGACAGGGTAAACACTGAAGCTTTCTTT.

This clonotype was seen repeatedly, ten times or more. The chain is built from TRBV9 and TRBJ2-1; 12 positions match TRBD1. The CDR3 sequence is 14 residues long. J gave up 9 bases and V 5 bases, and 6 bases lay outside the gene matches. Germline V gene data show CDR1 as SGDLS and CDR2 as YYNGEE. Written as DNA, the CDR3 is TGTGCCAGCAGGGGACAGGGGGCTGTAGGTGAGCAGTTCTTC. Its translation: CASRGQGAVGEQFF.

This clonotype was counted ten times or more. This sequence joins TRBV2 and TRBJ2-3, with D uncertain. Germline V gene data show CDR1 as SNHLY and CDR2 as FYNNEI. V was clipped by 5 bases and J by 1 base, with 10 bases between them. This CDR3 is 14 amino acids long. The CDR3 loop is CASSRNWGTDTQYF. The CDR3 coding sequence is TGTGCCAGCAGTCGAAATTGGGGCACAGATACGCAGTATTTT.

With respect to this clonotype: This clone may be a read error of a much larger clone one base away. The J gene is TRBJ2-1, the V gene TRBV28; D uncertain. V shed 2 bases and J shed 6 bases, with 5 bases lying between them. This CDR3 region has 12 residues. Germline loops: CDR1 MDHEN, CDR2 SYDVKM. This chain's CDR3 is CASSLRINEQFF. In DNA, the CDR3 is TGTGCCAGCAGTTTAAGGATCAATGAGCAGTTCTTC.

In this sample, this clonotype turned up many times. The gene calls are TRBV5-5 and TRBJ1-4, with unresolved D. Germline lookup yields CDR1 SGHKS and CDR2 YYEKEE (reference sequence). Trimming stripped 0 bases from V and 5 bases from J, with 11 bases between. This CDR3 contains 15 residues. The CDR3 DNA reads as TGTGCCAGCAGCTTGGTCTGGGGAGAAAATGAAAAACTGTTTTTT. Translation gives CASSLVWGENEKLFF.

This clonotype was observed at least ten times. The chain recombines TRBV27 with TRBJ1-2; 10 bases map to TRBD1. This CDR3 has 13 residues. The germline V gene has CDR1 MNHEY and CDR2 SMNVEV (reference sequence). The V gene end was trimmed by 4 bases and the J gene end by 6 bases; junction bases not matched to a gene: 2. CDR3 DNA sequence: TGTGCCAGCAGTTATGGGACAGGGGATGGCTACACCTTC. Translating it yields CASSYGTGDGYTF.

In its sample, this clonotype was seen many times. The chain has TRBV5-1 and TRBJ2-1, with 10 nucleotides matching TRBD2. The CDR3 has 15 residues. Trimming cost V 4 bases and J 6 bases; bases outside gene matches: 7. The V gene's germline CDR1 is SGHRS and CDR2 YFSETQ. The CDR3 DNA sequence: TGCGCCAGCAGCCGGGACCCTAGCGGGAGCAATGAGCAGTTCTTC. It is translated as CASSRDPSGSNEQFF. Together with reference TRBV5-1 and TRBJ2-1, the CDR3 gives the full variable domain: KAGVTQTPRYLIKTRGQQVTLSCSPISGHRSVSWYQQTPGQGLQFLFEYFSETQRNKGNFPGRFSGRQFSNSRSEMNVSTLELGDSALYLCASSRDPSGSNEQFFGPGTRLTVL.

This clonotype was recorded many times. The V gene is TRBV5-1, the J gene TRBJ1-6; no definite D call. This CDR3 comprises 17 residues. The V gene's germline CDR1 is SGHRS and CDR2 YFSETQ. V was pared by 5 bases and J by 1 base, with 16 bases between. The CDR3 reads CASRQGPGGSYNSPLHF. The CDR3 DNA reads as TGCGCCAGCAGACAAGGACCGGGAGGGTCCTATAATTCACCCCTCCACTTT.

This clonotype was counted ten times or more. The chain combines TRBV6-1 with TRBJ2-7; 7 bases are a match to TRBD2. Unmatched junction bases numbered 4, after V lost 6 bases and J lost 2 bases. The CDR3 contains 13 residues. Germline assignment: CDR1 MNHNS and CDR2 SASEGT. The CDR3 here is CASSREVAYEQYF. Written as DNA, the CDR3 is TGTGCCAGCAGCCGGGAGGTAGCCTACGAGCAGTACTTC.

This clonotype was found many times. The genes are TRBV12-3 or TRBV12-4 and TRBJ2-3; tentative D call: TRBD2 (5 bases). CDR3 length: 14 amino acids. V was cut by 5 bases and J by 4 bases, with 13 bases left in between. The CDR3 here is CASSRGLEADTQYF. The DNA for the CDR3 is TGTGCCAGCAGTAGAGGACTCGAGGCAGATACGCAGTATTTT.

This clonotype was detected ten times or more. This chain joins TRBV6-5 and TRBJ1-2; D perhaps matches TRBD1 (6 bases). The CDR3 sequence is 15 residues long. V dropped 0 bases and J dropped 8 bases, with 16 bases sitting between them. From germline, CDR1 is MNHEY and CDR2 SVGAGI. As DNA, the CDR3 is TGTGCCAGCAGTTACTCGAGAGAGGGGGGAAGGGGCTACACCTTC. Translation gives CASSYSREGGRGYTF.

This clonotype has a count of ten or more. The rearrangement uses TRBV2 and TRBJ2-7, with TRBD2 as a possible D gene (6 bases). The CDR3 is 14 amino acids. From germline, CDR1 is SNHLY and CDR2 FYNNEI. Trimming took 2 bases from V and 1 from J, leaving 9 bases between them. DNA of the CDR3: TGTGCCAGCAGTGAATCCCGGGGGTCCTACGAGCAGTACGTC. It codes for CASSESRGSYEQYV.

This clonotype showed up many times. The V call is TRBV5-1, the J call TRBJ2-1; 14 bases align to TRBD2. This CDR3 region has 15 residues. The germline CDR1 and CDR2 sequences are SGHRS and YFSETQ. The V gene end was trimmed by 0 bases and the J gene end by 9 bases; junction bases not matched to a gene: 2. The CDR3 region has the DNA TGCGCCAGCAGCTTGGAAGGACTAGCGGGAGGTGAGCAGTTCTTC. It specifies CASSLEGLAGGEQFF.

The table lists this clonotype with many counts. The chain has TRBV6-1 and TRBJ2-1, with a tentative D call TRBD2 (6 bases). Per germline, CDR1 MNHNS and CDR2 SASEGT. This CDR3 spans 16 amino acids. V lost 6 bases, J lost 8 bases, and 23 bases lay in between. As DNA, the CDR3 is TGTGCCAGCAGACCCCTTGGGGGAGGCCCTTTAGATGAGCAGTTCTTC. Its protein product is CASRPLGGGPLDEQFF.

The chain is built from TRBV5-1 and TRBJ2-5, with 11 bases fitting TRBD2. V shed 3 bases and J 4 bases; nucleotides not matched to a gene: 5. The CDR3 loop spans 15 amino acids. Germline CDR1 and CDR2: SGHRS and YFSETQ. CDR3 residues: CASSSLAGGGETQYF. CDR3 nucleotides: TGCGCCAGCAGCTCTCTAGCGGGAGGAGGAGAGACCCAGTACTTC.

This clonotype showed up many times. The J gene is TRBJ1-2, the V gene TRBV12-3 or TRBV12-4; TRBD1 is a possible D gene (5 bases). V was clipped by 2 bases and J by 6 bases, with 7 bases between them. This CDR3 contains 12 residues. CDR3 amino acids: CASSLSGDGYTF. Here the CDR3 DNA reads TGTGCCAGCAGTTTATCGGGGGATGGCTACACCTTC.

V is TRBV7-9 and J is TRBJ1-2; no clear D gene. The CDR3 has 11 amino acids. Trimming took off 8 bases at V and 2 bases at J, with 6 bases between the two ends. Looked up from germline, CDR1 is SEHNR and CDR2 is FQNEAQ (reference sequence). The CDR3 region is CASEGNYGYTF. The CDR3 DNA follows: TGTGCCAGCGAGGGAAACTATGGCTACACCTTC.

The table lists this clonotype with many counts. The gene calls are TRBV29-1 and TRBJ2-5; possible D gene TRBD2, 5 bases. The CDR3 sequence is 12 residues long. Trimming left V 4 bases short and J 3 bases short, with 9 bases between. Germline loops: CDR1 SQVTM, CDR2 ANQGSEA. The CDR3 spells CSVAEDEETQYF. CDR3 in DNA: TGCAGCGTTGCGGAGGACGAAGAGACCCAGTACTTC.

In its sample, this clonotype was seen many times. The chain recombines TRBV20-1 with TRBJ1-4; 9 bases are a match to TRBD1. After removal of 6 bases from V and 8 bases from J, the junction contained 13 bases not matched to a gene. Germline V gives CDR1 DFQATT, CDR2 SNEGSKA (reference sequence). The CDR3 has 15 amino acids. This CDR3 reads CSAIPGQGFGEKLFF. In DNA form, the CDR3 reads TGCAGTGCGATTCCGGGACAGGGCTTCGGGGAAAAACTGTTTTTT.

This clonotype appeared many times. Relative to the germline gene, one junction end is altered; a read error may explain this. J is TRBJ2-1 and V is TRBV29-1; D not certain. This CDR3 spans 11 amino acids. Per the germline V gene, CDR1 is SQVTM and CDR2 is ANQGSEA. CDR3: CSVEIYNKQFF. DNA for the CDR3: TGCAGCGTGGAGATTTACAATAAGCAGTTCTTC.

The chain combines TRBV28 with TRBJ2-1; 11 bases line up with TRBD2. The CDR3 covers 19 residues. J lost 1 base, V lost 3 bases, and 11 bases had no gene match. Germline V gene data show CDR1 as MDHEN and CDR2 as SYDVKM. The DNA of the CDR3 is TGTGCCAGCAGTTTTGAAGTAGCGGGAGGGTCGGGTTCCTACAATGAGCAGTTCTTC. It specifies CASSFEVAGGSGSYNEQFF.

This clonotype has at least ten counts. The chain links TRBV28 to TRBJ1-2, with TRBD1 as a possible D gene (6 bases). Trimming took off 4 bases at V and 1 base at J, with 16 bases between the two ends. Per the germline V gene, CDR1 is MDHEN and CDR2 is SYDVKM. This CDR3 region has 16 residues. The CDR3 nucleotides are TGTGCCAGCAGTTCGCCAACAGGACAGATTAACTATGGCTACACCTTC. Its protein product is CASSSPTGQINYGYTF.